This section outlines one T cell receptor beta chain sequence together with its context. No cognate antigen has been identified for it. HCMV serostatus was determined by detecting HCMV-specific IgG in serum with a commercial ELISA kit. Ficoll density gradient centrifugation was used to isolate peripheral blood mononuclear cells from blood. The sample originates from a study of T cells expressing NK-cell markers (dated by TCRdb to between 2020 and 2021). Some background on the complete study: In sorted CD3+CD56+NKG2C+, CD3+CD56+NKG2C- and CD3+CD56-NKG2C+ T-cell subsets from about 8 donors, TCR beta-chain repertoires were profiled. Seven of the eight sequenced donors were HCMV-seropositive and one was HCMV-seronegative. The eight sequenced donors were randomly selected healthy volunteers, three men and five women. Illumina HiSeq 2000/2500, MiSeq or NextSeq was used to sequence libraries as 2 x 150 bp reads.

Results the study describes overall, beyond this receptor: Those dominant clonotypes were again the most abundant among CD3+CD56-NKG2C+ cells in a few donors, at roughly 25-60.1%. Whether the expanded NKG2C-expressing T cell clones were specific for HCMV antigens remained unclear. For over five donors, the dominant CD3+CD56+NKG2C+ clonotypes were among the top 10 CD8+ clonotypes and accounted for about 1.0-7.5% of CD8+ T cells.

Sequencing took place on an Illumina HiSeq 2000. The TCR beta cDNA libraries were made using 5'RACE template switching, a step that added both a universal primer site and unique molecular identifiers. cDNA synthesis was primed from the TCR beta constant segment and was followed by two successive PCR amplification steps. The paper's data handling went like this. MIGEC was used to demultiplex reads and group the reads by UMI, and MiTCR was used to assemble and quantify clonotypes. To exclude erroneous sequences, only TCR cDNA sequences supported by at least two reads were retained. The tcR package was used for downstream repertoire analysis, with clonotypes matched between fractions based on CDR3 nucleotide sequence plus V segment. VDJmatch was used to annotate antigen specificity against VDJdb, with one amino acid substitution in CDR3 allowed. TCRdb reanalyzed the reads, keeping one entry per CDR3 protein sequence and omitting DNA. The V and J calls shown here were made by TCRdb, not taken from the authors' results. The sample's own table lists around 550,000 distinct CDR3 sequences. The ten largest clones add up to roughly 3.6% of the sample.

This clonotype originated in a man aged 18 to 29 in good health. Donor details come from another sample of the same person, matched by shared clones. The sequenced sample was blood T cells: a sorted CD56 or NKG2C T cell subset, CD4+ or CD8+ T cells, or bulk PBMC T cells (not recorded which).

The CDR3 here reads CASSPTGTSGGDSYEQYF. The chain employs TRBV7-8 and TRBJ2-7; the D call of TRBD2 rests on TCRdb alone, since no DNA is present to check it. The CDR3 holds 18 amino acids from the cysteine to the phenylalanine. DNA is not on record. In the germline V gene, CDR1 corresponds to SGHVS and CDR2 to FQNEAQ.